These 14 T cell receptor beta chains came from one sample sequenced in a study of a mutant IDH1 vaccine in newly diagnosed glioma. This sample's time point: baseline, week 1 (first vaccination visit). Regarding treatment: pre-vaccination baseline after standard-of-care therapy. Using immunoSEQ multiplex PCR, the repertoire was profiled, and TCRdb retains in-frame clones only, with some absent. The data contain about 88,000 clones, over 75% of them singletons. This sample comprised PBMCs, obtained from a glioma patient treated with radiotherapy, temozolomide or both. These receptors were collected from a man aged 35 to 55 with glioma. Some clones in this sample may be carry-over from other donors' samples.

The V call is TRBV20-1, the J call TRBJ2-1; no clear D. The CDR3 has 11 amino acids. Between the trimmed V and J ends, which lost 0 bases and 12 bases, there was a span of 9 bases. Germline assignment: CDR1 DFQATT and CDR2 SNEGSKA (reference sequence). CDR3 in DNA: TGCAGTGCTAGAGATGCCATAGGGCAGTTCTTC. Its translation is CSARDAIGQFF.

The rearrangement uses TRBV6-1 and TRBJ2-7; TRBD1 matches 9 bases. Per the germline V gene, CDR1 is MNHNS and CDR2 is SASEGT. Trimming took 4 bases from V and 5 from J; bases not matched to a gene: 6. The length of the CDR3 is 14 residues. The DNA for the CDR3 is TGTGCCAGCAGTGCGGGACAGGGATCCAACGAGCAGTACTTC. This sequence encodes CASSAGQGSNEQYF.

This chain joins TRBV27 and TRBJ1-4, with a weak D call TRBD1 (5 bases). Germline V lookup: CDR1 MNHEY, CDR2 SMNVEV (reference sequence). The CDR3 consists of 15 residues. The V end was cut by 7 bases, the J end by 6 bases, with 18 bases between. DNA of the CDR3: TGTGCCAGCACCTCGAGAGGTCAGGGAGATGAAAAACTGTTTTTT. Translated: CASTSRGQGDEKLFF.

This chain uses TRBV27 with TRBJ2-3; D gene uncertain. CDR1 and CDR2 (germline): MNHEY, SMNVEV (reference sequence). The V end lost 4 bases, the J end lost 0 bases, and 11 bases lay between the germline ends. CDR3 length: 15 residues. This CDR3 is CASSYGVPSTDTQYF. The CDR3 bases are TGTGCCAGCAGTTATGGGGTACCTAGCACAGATACGCAGTATTTT.

The V call is TRBV5-6, the J call TRBJ2-7; 12 bases are a match to TRBD1. In germline, CDR1 is SGHDT, CDR2 YYEEEE. Losses at the gene ends were 3 bases for V and 7 bases for J; bases not matched to a gene: 5. This CDR3 has 14 residues. In nucleotides, the CDR3 is TGTGCCAGCAGCTACCGGGACAGGGGGCAAGAGCAGTACTTC. It translates to CASSYRDRGQEQYF.

V usage is TRBV5-1 and J usage is TRBJ1-1; no clear D gene. The germline gives CDR1 SGHRS, CDR2 YFSETQ. The CDR3 runs 17 residues. V was shortened by 0 bases and J by 0 bases, with 15 bases between the two germline ends. CDR3 bases: TGCGCCAGCAGCTTGGCCGGGAGGGCTGGCATGAACACTGAAGCTTTCTTT. It codes for CASSLAGRAGMNTEAFF.

This chain joins TRBV27 and TRBJ1-2; D may be TRBD1 (5 bases). V was trimmed by 3 bases and J by 8 bases, leaving 13 bases between them. Germline CDR1 is MNHEY and CDR2 is SMNVEV (reference sequence). CDR3 length equals 13 residues. Here the CDR3 reads CASSLGQGRGYTF. The CDR3 DNA reads TGTGCCAGCAGTTTGGGGCAGGGTAGAGGCTACACCTTC.

This rearrangement joins TRBV4-1 to TRBJ1-6; the D is unclear. Germline CDR1 is MGHRA and CDR2 is YSYEKL. The CDR3 extends over 14 amino acids. The V end lost 6 bases, the J end lost 6 bases, and 12 bases lay between the germline ends. CDR3 residues: CASSLDGINSPLHF. The CDR3 bases are TGCGCCAGCAGTCTGGACGGAATTAATTCACCCCTCCACTTT.

Concerning this clone itself: One end of the junction varies from germline; a read error may be responsible. The chain employs TRBV2 and TRBJ2-3, with a tentative D call TRBD1 (5 bases). There are 15 residues in the CDR3. Germline V gene data show CDR1 as SNHLY and CDR2 as FYNNEI. The DNA for the CDR3 is TGTGCCAGCAGGGAAGGGGCGGCAACGGCAGATACGCAGTATTTT. Its protein is CASREGAATADTQYF.

The V call is TRBV5-6, the J call TRBJ1-2, with 7 bases matching TRBD1. The CDR3 runs 17 residues. Trimming at V came to 4 bases and at J to 0 bases, leaving 12 bases not matched to a gene. CDR1 is SGHDT and CDR2 is YYEEEE in the germline V gene. The CDR3 sequence is CASSPWGAGTANYGYTF. The CDR3 nucleotides read TGTGCCAGCAGCCCTTGGGGGGCCGGGACAGCTAACTATGGCTACACCTTC.

CDR3 protein: CASSVALAAREQYF. In DNA form, the CDR3 reads TGTGCCAGCAGCGTAGCTTTGGCAGCCCGGGAGCAGTACTTC. The chain recombines TRBV9 with TRBJ2-7; no reliable D call. Trimming pared 0 bases from V and 7 bases from J, leaving 14 bases between. The CDR3 sequence is 14 residues long. Germline V gives CDR1 SGDLS, CDR2 YYNGEE.

The genes are TRBV2 and TRBJ1-4, with D unclear. The V and J ends lost 2 bases and 5 bases respectively, with 6 bases between them. Germline-derived CDR1 and CDR2 are SNHLY and FYNNEI. The CDR3 length is 13 residues. CDR3 sequence (DNA): TGTGCCAGCAGTGAACTGCGGAATGAAAAACTGTTTTTT. Encoded protein: CASSELRNEKLFF.

The chain couples TRBV14 to TRBJ2-3, with 7 bases lining up with TRBD2. The ends lost 3 bases at V and 4 bases at J; junction bases unmatched: 7. CDR3 length equals 15 residues. CDR1 SGHDN and CDR2 FVKESK come from the germline V gene. The CDR3 coding sequence is TGTGCCAGCAGCCAGGGATGGGGGGGTCCAGATACGCAGTATTTT. Protein sequence: CASSQGWGGPDTQYF.

The rearrangement links TRBV6-5 to TRBJ2-3, with D possibly matching TRBD2 (5 bases). CDR3 size: 14 residues. Trimming left V 2 bases short and J 5 bases short, with 11 bases between. CDR1 is MNHEY and CDR2 is SVGAGI in the germline V gene. The CDR3 DNA sequence: TGTGCCAGCAGTTACGAAGGAGGAGGAGATACGCAGTATTTT. It translates to CASSYEGGGDTQYF.